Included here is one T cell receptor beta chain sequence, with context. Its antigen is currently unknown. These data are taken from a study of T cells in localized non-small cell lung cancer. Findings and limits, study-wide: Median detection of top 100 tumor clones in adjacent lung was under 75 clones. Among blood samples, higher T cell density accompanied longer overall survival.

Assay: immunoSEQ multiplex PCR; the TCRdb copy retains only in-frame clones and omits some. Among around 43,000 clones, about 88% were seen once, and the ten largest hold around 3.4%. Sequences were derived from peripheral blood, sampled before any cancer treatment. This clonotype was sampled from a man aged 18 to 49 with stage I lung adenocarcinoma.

CDR3 in amino acids: CASSTGAAGYTF. DNA of the CDR3: TGTGCCAGTAGTACGGGGGCCGCGGGCTACACCTTC. This chain connects TRBV19 to TRBJ1-2; D possibly corresponds to TRBD1 (6 bases). The germline gives CDR1 LNHDA, CDR2 SQIVND (reference sequence). With 4 bases removed from V and 8 bases from J, the gap between germline ends came to 11 bases. The length of the CDR3 is 12 residues.